Below are 10 T cell receptor beta chains sequenced from a single sample in a study of T cell responses to AZD1222 COVID-19 vaccine. TCRdb's table, derived via immunoSEQ multiplex PCR, lists solely in-frame clones and lacks some. The sample holds around 150,000 clones, 92% seen once. The source was peripheral blood, collected 28 days after the second AZD1222 dose. All receptors come from an adult who received the AZD1222 COVID-19 vaccine.

This rearrangement joins TRBV7-9 to TRBJ2-1; 14 bases match TRBD2. Germline values: CDR1 SEHNR, CDR2 FQNEAQ (reference sequence). V shed 5 bases and J 0 bases; nucleotides not matched to a gene: 6. This CDR3 is built from 18 residues. The CDR3 loop reads CASSPRTSGGSSYNEQFF. CDR3 bases: TGTGCCAGCAGCCCGCGGACTAGCGGGGGGAGCTCCTACAATGAGCAGTTCTTC. Full variable domain (missing parts from reference TRBV7-9 and TRBJ2-1): DTGVSQNPRHKITKRGQNVTFRCDPISEHNRLYWYRQTLGQGPEFLTYFQNEAQLEKSRLLSDRFSAERPKGSFSTLEIQRTEQGDSAMYLCASSPRTSGGSSYNEQFFGPGTRLTVL.

The chain links TRBV5-1 to TRBJ1-6; a possible D gene is TRBD1 (5 bases). Trimming shortened V by 3 bases and J by 14 bases, and 21 bases separated the two germline ends. The CDR3 is 15 amino acids. Germline values: CDR1 SGHRS, CDR2 YFSETQ. CDR3 nucleotides: TGCGCCAGCAGCTCGGGGCAGGGCTCTTTTAGTGCCCTCCACTTT. Its translation is CASSSGQGSFSALHF.

The rearrangement joins TRBV4-1 to TRBJ2-5; perhaps D is TRBD1 or TRBD2 (5 bases each). This CDR3 region has 17 residues. The ends were cut back, 3 bases at V and 2 bases at J, with 19 bases in the middle. CDR1 is MGHRA, CDR2 YSYEKL, per germline. The CDR3 spells CASSQTEGELAQETQYF. CDR3 nucleotide sequence: TGCGCCAGCAGCCAGACAGAGGGAGAGCTTGCTCAAGAGACCCAGTACTTC.

The chain recombines TRBV19 with TRBJ1-5; a possible D gene is TRBD1 (5 bases). CDR3 size: 14 residues. Trimming took off 9 bases at V and 3 bases at J, with 15 bases between the two ends. In germline, CDR1 is LNHDA, CDR2 SQIVND (reference sequence). In DNA, the CDR3 is TGTGCCAGCGCGGACAAGCAACTCAATCAGCCCCAGCATTTT. As protein: CASADKQLNQPQHF.

Here the CDR3 DNA reads TGTGCCAGTCGGACAGGGTCTCTGACTGAAGCTTTCTTT. This encodes CASRTGSLTEAFF. The genes are TRBV27 and TRBJ1-1; 8 bases align to TRBD1. With V trimmed by 9 bases and J by 5 bases, 8 bases remained unmatched. CDR1 is MNHEY, CDR2 SMNVEV, per germline (reference sequence). The CDR3 sequence is 13 residues long.

In this sample, this clone turned up once. The chain couples TRBV3-1 (or the pseudogene TRBV3-2) to TRBJ1-6; 8 bases are a match to TRBD1. V trimming: 6 bases; J trimming: 10 bases; junction bases outside the gene matches: 8. Germline V gene data show CDR1 as LGHDT and CDR2 as YNNKEL (reference sequence). This CDR3 region has 14 residues. The CDR3 nucleotides read TGTGCCAGCAGACCTGACAGGGGACGGTCACCCCTCCACTTT. This translates into CASRPDRGRSPLHF.

This clone is a singleton in its sample. This chain links TRBV29-1 with TRBJ2-3, with 11 positions matching TRBD2. CDR3 size: 15 residues. Germline CDR1 is SQVTM and CDR2 is ANQGSEA. The V gene end was trimmed by 8 bases and the J gene end by 2 bases; junction bases not matched to a gene: 9. The CDR3, as DNA: TGCAGCACCGGGACTAGCGGAGAATACACAGATACGCAGTATTTT. It is translated as CSTGTSGEYTDTQYF.

This chain joins TRBV27 and TRBJ2-5, with a weak D call TRBD1 (6 bases). V was trimmed by 6 bases and J by 2 bases, leaving 13 bases between them. Germline V gene data show CDR1 as MNHEY and CDR2 as SMNVEV (reference sequence). The CDR3 loop spans 14 amino acids. The CDR3 bases are TGTGCCAGCAGCTCACGACAGGCACAAGAGACCCAGTACTTC. Translating gives CASSSRQAQETQYF.

The chain links TRBV2 to TRBJ2-6, with no clear D. The germline V and J ends were trimmed by 7 bases and 1 base, with 5 bases remaining between them. In germline, CDR1 is SNHLY, CDR2 FYNNEI. This CDR3 region has 13 residues. The CDR3 region is CASKESGANVLTF. The DNA of the CDR3 is TGTGCCAGCAAGGAATCTGGGGCCAACGTCCTGACTTTC.

V and J are TRBV11-2 and TRBJ1-2; a weak D match, TRBD1 (6 bases). V lost 1 base to trimming and J lost 6 bases, with 12 bases between them. The CDR3 is made up of 14 amino acids. Germline CDR1 and CDR2: SGHAT and FQNNGV. CDR3 DNA: TGTGCCAGCAGCTTAGTCGGGCAGGGGAATGGCTACACCTTC. It codes for CASSLVGQGNGYTF.